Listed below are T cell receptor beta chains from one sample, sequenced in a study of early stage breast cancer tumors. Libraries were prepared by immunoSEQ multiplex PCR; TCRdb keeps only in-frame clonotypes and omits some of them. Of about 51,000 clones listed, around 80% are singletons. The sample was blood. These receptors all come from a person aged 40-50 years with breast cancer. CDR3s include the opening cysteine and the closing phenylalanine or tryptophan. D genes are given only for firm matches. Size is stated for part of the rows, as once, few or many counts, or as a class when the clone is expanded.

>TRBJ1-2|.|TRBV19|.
TGTGCCAGTTCGAGTAGGGCGGACGCGGGCGGCTACACCTTC
CASSSRADAGGYTF
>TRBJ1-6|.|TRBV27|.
TGTGCCAGCTCCCCGGACGGAGGTAGCGAGGCCCTCCACTTT
CASSPDGGSEALHF
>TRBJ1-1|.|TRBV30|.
TGTGCCTGGAGTAGACAGAATTGGAACACTGAAGCTTTCTTT
CAWSRQNWNTEAFF
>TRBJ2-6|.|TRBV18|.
TGTGCCAGCTCACCTACAGGCCGCGGGGCCAACGTCCTGACTTTC
CASSPTGRGANVLTF
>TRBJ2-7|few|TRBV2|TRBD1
TGTGCCAGCGGACAGGGGAACAGCGACGAGCAGTACTTC
CASGQGNSDEQYF
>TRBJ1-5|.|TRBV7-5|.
TGTGCCAGAAGCTTGTTGAGTGGATTACAGTACAAGGACAATCAGCCCCAGCATTTT
CARSLLSGLQYKDNQPQHF
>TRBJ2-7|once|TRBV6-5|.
TGTGCCAGCAGTTACTCATGGCGGAGTACCTACGAGCAGTACTTC
CASSYSWRSTYEQYF
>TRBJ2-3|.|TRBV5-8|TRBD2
TGTGCCAGCAGCCTACTCGGCGGGGGGAGCGCTACAGATACGCAGTATTTT
CASSLLGGGSATDTQYF
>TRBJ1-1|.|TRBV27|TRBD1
TGTGCCAGCAGTCCATACACACAGGGGTCGACTGAAGCTTTCTTT
CASSPYTQGSTEAFF
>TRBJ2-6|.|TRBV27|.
TGTGCCAGCCGTTCTTACTCTGGGGCCAACGTCCTGACTTTC
CASRSYSGANVLTF
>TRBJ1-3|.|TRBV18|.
TGTGCCAGCTCACCGAGTGGGGGCAGCTCTGGAAACACCATATATTTT
CASSPSGGSSGNTIYF
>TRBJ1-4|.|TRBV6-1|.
TGTGCCAGCAGTGTCTTGGGGCAGGGGACTAATGAAAAACTGTTTTTT
CASSVLGQGTNEKLFF
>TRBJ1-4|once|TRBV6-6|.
TGTGCTGCCTCGGGGGCAACTAATGAAAAACTGTTTTTT
CAASGATNEKLFF
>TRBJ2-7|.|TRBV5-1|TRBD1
TGCGCCAGCGCTGGACAGGGGGGAGGCTACGAGCAGTACTTC
CASAGQGGGYEQYF